This T cell receptor beta chain was recovered during a study of cytomegalovirus exposure and HLA in healthy donors. Turning to the study itself: Samples from HLA-typed donors yielded 65 million to 90 million unique TCRs in an early data release.

Both 60 Vbeta primers and 13 Jbeta primers went into the PCR. TCRdb's copy holds only in-frame clones and misses some; the assay was immunoSEQ multiplex PCR. The table records 110,000 to 150,000 clones, roughly 78% of them present only once. V shed 3 bases, J shed 5 bases, and the junction held 10 bases outside the gene matches. CDR3 length: 15 amino acids. Per the germline V gene, CDR1 is GTSNPN and CDR2 is SVGIG (reference sequence). The receptor was isolated from a man between 18 and 29 years old in good health and CMV-seropositive. The sequencing sample was made of PBMCs. This chain uses TRBV30 with TRBJ2-7; TRBD1 matches at 10 bases. CDR3 in DNA: TGTGCCTGGAGAACCCTCGGGACAGGGGAACACGAGCAGTACTTC. It specifies CAWRTLGTGEHEQYF.